This T cell receptor beta chain stems from a study of beta chain features in type 1 diabetes. Study context: On cell yields, gender and age, patients and healthy donors were similar.

Unmatched junction bases numbered 3, after V lost 5 bases and J lost 0 bases. Germline CDR1 SEHNR, CDR2 FQNEAQ (reference sequence). This CDR3 has 15 amino acids. Remarks on this clone: Its matching antigen is unknown.

Study results and caveats: Sampled from patients, naive, central memory and Treg TCRB repertoires appeared more similar than those sampled from healthy donors.

cDNA synthesis used the whole RNA isolate, giving expressed TCRB sequences. Generated by immunoSEQ multiplex PCR, the TCRdb table keeps only in-frame clones and is missing some. The profile shows approximately 60,000 clones, roughly 60% of them singletons. The sequencing input was Tregs from blood. The chain employs TRBV7-9 and TRBJ2-1; 8 bases align to TRBD1. The source is a woman under 30 in good health. Written as DNA, the CDR3 is TGTGCCAGCAGCACGACAGGGGACTCCTACAATGAGCAGTTCTTC. It yields the protein CASSTTGDSYNEQFF.